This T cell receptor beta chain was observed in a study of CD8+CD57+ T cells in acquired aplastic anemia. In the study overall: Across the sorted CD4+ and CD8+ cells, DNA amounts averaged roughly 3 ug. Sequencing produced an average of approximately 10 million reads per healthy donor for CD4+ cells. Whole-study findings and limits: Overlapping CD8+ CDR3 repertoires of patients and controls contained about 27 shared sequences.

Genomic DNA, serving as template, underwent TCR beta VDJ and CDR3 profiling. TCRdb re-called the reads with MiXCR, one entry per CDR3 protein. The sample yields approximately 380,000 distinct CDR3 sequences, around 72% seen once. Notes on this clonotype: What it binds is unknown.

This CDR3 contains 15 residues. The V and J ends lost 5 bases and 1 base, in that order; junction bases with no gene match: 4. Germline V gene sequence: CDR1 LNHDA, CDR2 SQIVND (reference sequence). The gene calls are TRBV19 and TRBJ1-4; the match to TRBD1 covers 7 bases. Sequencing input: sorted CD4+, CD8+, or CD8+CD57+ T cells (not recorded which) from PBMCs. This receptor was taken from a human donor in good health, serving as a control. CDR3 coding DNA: TGTGCCAGTAGTCCCCGACAGGGAACTAATGAAAAACTGTTTTTT. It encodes CASSPRQGTNEKLFF.